This T cell receptor beta chain comes out of a study of blood T cell repertoires in COVID-19. Study-wide context: Sources were T cells, B-cell-depleted T cells, or PBMCs; the material itself was cDNA or gDNA.

Sequencing was performed with immunoSEQ multiplex PCR; in TCRdb, only in-frame clones are kept and a portion is missing. The top ten clones hold roughly 10% of a sample with approximately 250,000 clones, about 90% of them seen once. Germline assignment: CDR1 SGHTA and CDR2 FQGNSA. The CDR3 extends over 15 amino acids. The ends lost 5 bases at V and 6 bases at J; junction bases unmatched: 13. Recruited during active infection, patients (from Seattle) were subsequently followed longitudinally. The TCR originated in a woman aged 70-85 years with COVID-19, enrolled during active disease. The chain carries TRBV7-2 and TRBJ2-7, with TRBD2 matching 7 bases. The sample comprised peripheral blood. CDR3 sequence reads: CASSPLMSGEGEQYF. The CDR3 region has the DNA TGTGCCAGCAGCCCCCTCATGAGCGGGGAGGGCGAGCAGTACTTC. The full variable domain, its missing parts supplied by reference TRBV7-2 and TRBJ2-7, is GAGVSQSPSNKVTEKGKDVELRCDPISGHTALYWYRQSLGQGLEFLIYFQGNSAPDKSGLPSDRFSAERTGGSVSTLTIQRTQQEDSAVYLCASSPLMSGEGEQYFGPGTRLTVT.